A selection of T cell receptor beta chains follows, all from one sample in a study of T-cell memory formation after mild COVID-19. TCRdb re-derived calls from the 5' RACE reads in MiXCR, one entry per CDR3 protein. The sample contains more than 300,000 distinct CDR3 sequences, about an eighth of which appear only once. The sequencing input was PBMCs or a T cell subset sorted from them (not recorded which). Source of these receptors: a man between 18 and 35 years old who had mild COVID-19 (a few samples of this study predate the infection). Cell type and time point are not known. The CDR3 runs from the conserved cysteine through the conserved F or W. The D gene is left open where the match is weak. Expanded clones are given a class, and other clones once, few, many or no size at all.

CDR3nt: TGCGCCAGCAGCTCGACTAGCGATTCAGCGCAGTATTTT
CDR3aa: CASSSTSDSAQYF
j_gene: TRBJ2-3
abundance: .
v_gene: TRBV5-1
d_gene: TRBD2

CDR3nt: TGTGCCAGCAGCTTAGGGGGGCCGGCCTACAATGAGCAGTTCTTC
CDR3aa: CASSLGGPAYNEQFF
j_gene: TRBJ2-1
abundance: .
v_gene: TRBV7-2
d_gene: .

CDR3nt: TGTGCCAGCTCACCGGCTAGCGGGGGTGATACGCAGTATTTT
CDR3aa: CASSPASGGDTQYF
j_gene: TRBJ2-3
abundance: .
v_gene: TRBV18
d_gene: TRBD2

CDR3nt: TGTGCCACCTCGTACGTCGACAGGGAGAGTGGCTACACCTTC
CDR3aa: CATSYVDRESGYTF
j_gene: TRBJ1-2
abundance: .
v_gene: TRBV2
d_gene: TRBD1

CDR3nt: TGTGCCAGCAGCGTAGGCGGCGCGGGAGGCTACACCTTC
CDR3aa: CASSVGGAGGYTF
j_gene: TRBJ1-2
abundance: .
v_gene: TRBV9
d_gene: .

CDR3nt: TGTGCCAGCGATCCGGGTAACTATGGCTACACCTTC
CDR3aa: CASDPGNYGYTF
j_gene: TRBJ1-2
abundance: once
v_gene: TRBV6-2/TRBV6-3
d_gene: .

CDR3nt: TGTGCCAGCAGTTACGGACCGGGACAGAACTATGGCTACACCTTC
CDR3aa: CASSYGPGQNYGYTF
j_gene: TRBJ1-2
abundance: .
v_gene: TRBV6-2/TRBV6-3
d_gene: TRBD1

CDR3nt: TGCGCCAGCAGCTTGGGGGGGCAGTGGGATGAGCAGTTCTTC
CDR3aa: CASSLGGQWDEQFF
j_gene: TRBJ2-1
abundance: .
v_gene: TRBV5-1
d_gene: .

CDR3nt: TGTGCCAGCAGTTTATCGGGGGGCATGGGGACCGGGGAGCTGTTTTTT
CDR3aa: CASSLSGGMGTGELFF
j_gene: TRBJ2-2
abundance: .
v_gene: TRBV28
d_gene: .

CDR3nt: TGTGCCAGCAGCTTAGAGGTCGGAGGGGGGAGGACCGAGCAGTACTTC
CDR3aa: CASSLEVGGGRTEQYF
j_gene: TRBJ2-7
abundance: .
v_gene: TRBV7-9
d_gene: .

CDR3nt: TGCGCCAGCAGCCAAGCCGGGACAGCTGCTTTCTTT
CDR3aa: CASSQAGTAAFF
j_gene: TRBJ1-1
abundance: .
v_gene: TRBV4-1
d_gene: TRBD1

CDR3nt: TGTGCCAGCAGCCGGGGACAGGGGGCAGGTTATGGCTACACCTTC
CDR3aa: CASSRGQGAGYGYTF
j_gene: TRBJ1-2
abundance: .
v_gene: TRBV7-9
d_gene: TRBD1

CDR3nt: TGCGCCAGCAGTTCGATCCAGGGAGGGTCTGAAGCTTTCTTT
CDR3aa: CASSSIQGGSEAFF
j_gene: TRBJ1-1
abundance: .
v_gene: TRBV10-2
d_gene: .

CDR3nt: TGTGCCAGCAGCCAGGTCTCGGGGAGAGGGAACACTGAAGCTTTCTTT
CDR3aa: CASSQVSGRGNTEAFF
j_gene: TRBJ1-1
abundance: .
v_gene: TRBV4-2
d_gene: .

CDR3nt: TGTGCCAGCAGCCGCGCAGAGGGAGAGACCCAGTACTTC
CDR3aa: CASSRAEGETQYF
j_gene: TRBJ2-5
abundance: few
v_gene: TRBV4-2
d_gene: .

CDR3nt: TGTGCCACCAGCAGACTCCCCTCGCAACAGGGAAACTATGGCTACACCTTC
CDR3aa: CATSRLPSQQGNYGYTF
j_gene: TRBJ1-2
abundance: .
v_gene: TRBV15
d_gene: .

CDR3nt: TGTGCCAGCAGTCCACGCCCCTTGACAACTAGCACAGATACGCAGTATTTT
CDR3aa: CASSPRPLTTSTDTQYF
j_gene: TRBJ2-3
abundance: few
v_gene: TRBV12-3/TRBV12-4
d_gene: .

CDR3nt: TGTGCCAGCAGTGAACCGTACCGATACACCGGGGAGCTGTTTTTT
CDR3aa: CASSEPYRYTGELFF
j_gene: TRBJ2-2
abundance: .
v_gene: TRBV6-1
d_gene: .

CDR3nt: TGTGCCAGTCGAGCCTCAGGGGGCGGACAGCCCCAGCATTTT
CDR3aa: CASRASGGGQPQHF
j_gene: TRBJ1-5
abundance: .
v_gene: TRBV6-1
d_gene: TRBD1

CDR3nt: TGTGCCAGCAGCTTAAGGAGGTCGCCAGATACGCAGTATTTT
CDR3aa: CASSLRRSPDTQYF
j_gene: TRBJ2-3
abundance: many
v_gene: TRBV7-2
d_gene: .

CDR3nt: TGTGCCAGCAGCTTAAACGGGCCCGAGTACCAAGAGACCCAGTACTTC
CDR3aa: CASSLNGPEYQETQYF
j_gene: TRBJ2-5
abundance: .
v_gene: TRBV7-3
d_gene: .

CDR3nt: TGTGCCAGCAGCCCCGACAGGCGCCATAACTATGGCTACACCTTC
CDR3aa: CASSPDRRHNYGYTF
j_gene: TRBJ1-2
abundance: .
v_gene: TRBV7-2
d_gene: .

CDR3nt: TGCAGCGTTGCCGGCGGGCTTTCCTACGAGCAGTACTTC
CDR3aa: CSVAGGLSYEQYF
j_gene: TRBJ2-7
abundance: many
v_gene: TRBV29-1
d_gene: .

CDR3nt: TGTGCCAGCAGTCGCCGGACTAGCGGGGTAAATGAGCAGTTCTTC
CDR3aa: CASSRRTSGVNEQFF
j_gene: TRBJ2-1
abundance: .
v_gene: TRBV6-5
d_gene: TRBD2

CDR3nt: TGCGCCAGCAGCGGGCAGGGCGGGGCCAAAAACATTCAGTACTTC
CDR3aa: CASSGQGGAKNIQYF
j_gene: TRBJ2-4
abundance: .
v_gene: TRBV5-1
d_gene: .

CDR3nt: TGCGCCAGCAGCCAAGATTTGCCCACTGGGGCCAACGTCCTGACTTTC
CDR3aa: CASSQDLPTGANVLTF
j_gene: TRBJ2-6
abundance: few
v_gene: TRBV4-3
d_gene: .

CDR3nt: TGTGCTAGTGGTAGGGGACAACCGGAGACCCAGTACTTC
CDR3aa: CASGRGQPETQYF
j_gene: TRBJ2-5
abundance: .
v_gene: TRBV12-5
d_gene: .

CDR3nt: TGCAGTGCTCCTACAGGGGGCTATGGCTACACCTTC
CDR3aa: CSAPTGGYGYTF
j_gene: TRBJ1-2
abundance: .
v_gene: TRBV20-1
d_gene: TRBD1

CDR3nt: TGTGCCAGCAGCTTAGAAATACAGGGAGACTATGGCTACACCTTC
CDR3aa: CASSLEIQGDYGYTF
j_gene: TRBJ1-2
abundance: .
v_gene: TRBV7-8
d_gene: .

CDR3nt: TGCAGTGGCACCCTGACTAGCGGGTACGAGACCCAGTACTTC
CDR3aa: CSGTLTSGYETQYF
j_gene: TRBJ2-5
abundance: few
v_gene: TRBV20-1
d_gene: TRBD2

CDR3nt: TGCAGCGTTGAAGAACACGGGAACACTGAAGCTTTCTTT
CDR3aa: CSVEEHGNTEAFF
j_gene: TRBJ1-1
abundance: .
v_gene: TRBV29-1
d_gene: .

CDR3nt: TGCGCCAGCAGCCTCGTCGGACTCTCCCGGGGAAAGCAGTACTTC
CDR3aa: CASSLVGLSRGKQYF
j_gene: TRBJ2-7
abundance: many
v_gene: TRBV4-3
d_gene: .

CDR3nt: TGTGCCAGCAGCTACGTTTCCTCCACAGATACGCAGTATTTT
CDR3aa: CASSYVSSTDTQYF
j_gene: TRBJ2-3
abundance: many
v_gene: TRBV9
d_gene: .

CDR3nt: TGTGCCAGCAGCTTTTTCGACACTGAAGCTTTCTTT
CDR3aa: CASSFFDTEAFF
j_gene: TRBJ1-1
abundance: .
v_gene: TRBV7-9
d_gene: .

CDR3nt: TGTGCCAGCATGAGGGGACTACAAGAGACCCAGTACTTC
CDR3aa: CASMRGLQETQYF
j_gene: TRBJ2-5
abundance: once
v_gene: TRBV11-2
d_gene: TRBD2

CDR3nt: TGTGCCATCAGTGACCGAGTCACAGGGAACACTGAAGCTTTCTTT
CDR3aa: CAISDRVTGNTEAFF
j_gene: TRBJ1-1
abundance: .
v_gene: TRBV10-3
d_gene: .

CDR3nt: TGCGCCAGCAGCCAAGTAGGGGGGTACGAGCAGTACTTC
CDR3aa: CASSQVGGYEQYF
j_gene: TRBJ2-7
abundance: many
v_gene: TRBV4-1
d_gene: .

CDR3nt: TGTGCCAGCAGTGAATCAGGGTCTGGAGGAAAACTGTTTTTT
CDR3aa: CASSESGSGGKLFF
j_gene: TRBJ1-4
abundance: .
v_gene: TRBV6-1
d_gene: .

CDR3nt: TGTGCCAGCAGTTTTGGACGGCCTATGAACACTGAAGCTTTCTTT
CDR3aa: CASSFGRPMNTEAFF
j_gene: TRBJ1-1
abundance: many
v_gene: TRBV6-5
d_gene: .

CDR3nt: TGTGCCAGCAGCCCCCCGCCCGGACAAGTTGAAGCTTTCTTT
CDR3aa: CASSPPPGQVEAFF
j_gene: TRBJ1-1
abundance: many
v_gene: TRBV4-2
d_gene: .